This TCR beta chain was sequenced for a study of cytomegalovirus exposure and HLA in healthy donors. As for the study in general: About 79 million unique TCRs from HLA-typed donors were held in an early data release.

General observations from the study: The authors confirmed in vitro that a few CMV-associated chains were specific for CMV antigens.

Concerning this clone: The antigen remains unidentified.

The PCR had 60 Vbeta and 13 Jbeta primers. The repertoire was sequenced with immunoSEQ multiplex PCR; TCRdb's copy has only in-frame clones and lacks some. The sample holds 60,000 to 75,000 clones, under 85% seen once. Germline V gene data show CDR1 as SGHRS and CDR2 as YFSETQ. Trimming cost V 1 base and J 7 bases, with 15 bases left between them. There are 15 residues in the CDR3. The sample consisted of PBMCs. This clonotype originated in a man aged 45 to 65 in good health and CMV-seronegative. V usage is TRBV5-1 and J usage is TRBJ2-1; D is possibly TRBD1 (6 bases). CDR3 in DNA: TGCGCCAGCAGCTTGACAGGGCCGATAGGGAATGAGCAGTTCTTC. Residues: CASSLTGPIGNEQFF.